This T cell receptor beta chain appears in the sequencing data of a study of shared clonotypes between healthy human individuals. Findings and caveats of the study: Richness estimates generally favored naive over memory subsets.

The CDR3 is 12 amino acids. V shed 5 bases and J shed 10 bases, with 12 bases lying between them. Germline lookup yields CDR1 MNHGY and CDR2 SAAAGT. Profiling relied on immunoSEQ multiplex PCR, and the TCRdb table lists in-frame clones only, not all of them. The data contain 2 million to 2.5 million clones, approximately 95% of them seen just once; the ten biggest clones take up approximately 0.13%. Comment on this clone: Its antigen is unknown.

Source material: naive CD4+ T cells sorted from blood. Subset meaning: CD45RA+ positively selected. V gene TRBV6-8 combines with J gene TRBJ1-5; D remains unclear. The clonotype was recovered from a man between 18 and 29 years old in good health. In DNA form, the CDR3 reads TGTGCCAGCAGTAACCGAGTCACCCCCCAGCATTTT. It translates to CASSNRVTPQHF.